This record covers a single T cell receptor (beta chain). What this receptor recognizes is not known. Per-base quality was not reported, and no clone a single base away is much larger than it. The sample belongs to a study of shared clonotypes between healthy human individuals (dated by TCRdb to about 2020). Looking at the study overall: Two women and a few men aged 18 to 49 years were included in the cohort. For each donor, three plates each were used for CD4 naive and CD4 memory, two plates were used for CD8 naive, and one plate was used for CD8 memory. To estimate repertoire size and how much clonotype sharing occurs between individuals, the study deeply sequenced the blood TCR repertoires of several healthy adults. To increase sequencing depth and limit assay-specific biases, TCR repertoire library preparation and sequencing were carried out by different laboratories using diverse techniques. Between about 0.94 and 8.9 billion PBMCs per donor were obtained by leukapheresis. Overall results and qualifications from the work: Sampling was limited to blood, and TCR repertoires in tissue likely differ from TCR repertoires in blood. When a few donors were compared, the shared fraction of clonotypes was about 5.2% for naive CD4, more than 3% for naive CD8, more than 2% for memory CD4, and less than 0.45% for memory CD8. Higher generation probabilities were observed for clonotypes shared by all four sorted-subset donors than for non-shared clonotypes. Because the study included only a small number of donors, the genetic and exposure-history diversity represented was limited. Naive subsets generally had larger estimated clonotype richness than memory subsets did. Pairwise subsampling led to the expectation that sequencing depth would affect the degree of clonotype sharing among donors. Even with the large sequencing depth, rarefaction of the sorted-subset datasets indicated that sequencing was incomplete.

Using the deep immunoSEQ assay, multiplex PCR amplified TCR CDR3 regions from genomic DNA. Genomic DNA extracted from each cell subset was distributed evenly over all wells of several immunoSEQ 96-well plates, and each plate served as one replicate. For sorted subsets, approximately 200 ng of genomic DNA, equivalent to around 30,000 T cell genomes, went into each replicate PCR. The purified libraries were quantified using a Qubit 3.0 fluorometer, sized with a Bioanalyzer 2100, and then quantified again using the KAPA Library Quantification kit. Each immunoSEQ 96-well plate was sequenced on its own single-read 150-cycle Illumina NextSeq 550 flow cell. Under the source paper's analysis protocol: Because the immunoSEQ output included only junctional sequences and no quality scores, the filtering could not be the same as the filtering used for full-length reads. Sequences were annotated with PyIR, a Python wrapper for IgBLAST v1.9, using IMGT germline references to assign V/J genes and CDR3. Reads were filtered out if the reads had weak V/J assignments (E-value above 1e-6), no CDR3, stop codons, out-of-frame junctions, or ambiguous translated residues. V3J clonotypes were defined as sequences sharing the same inferred V gene, J gene, and CDR3 amino acid sequence. Percentage overlap between repertoires was computed as shared unique clonotypes divided by the size of the smaller repertoire. Repertoire richness was assessed with RTK rarefaction, the Chao1 estimator, and Recon v2.1 estimates of unobserved clonotypes. OLGA was used to compute generation probabilities for all TCRbeta clonotypes that the gDNA method yielded from a few donors. Imported from immuneACCESS, the table was reduced by TCRdb to in-frame sequences with V and J called. These copies leave out some clones; in studies compared against another copy, an unresolved V gene accounts for under half, and the cause of the remainder is not known. From that table come the V and J calls and clone size; the DNA was used to work out D and trimming. The sample data list fewer than 850,000 clones, and approximately 75% of these were observed just once. 1.8% of the sample is in the top ten clones.

V is clipped by 5 bases and J by 7 bases, and the sequence between their germline boundaries is 20 bases long. The CDR3 covers 15 residues, taking in both the cysteine and the phenylalanine. Only the CDR3 DNA is retained, 45 bases long and in frame from the first base. CDR1 and CDR2, per the germline V gene, are SGHTA and FQGTGA. Donors were healthy HIV-negative adults with no recently reported acute infections or vaccinations. Every donor was a Caucasian adult living in Nashville, Tennessee, USA. CD4+ T cells were enriched through magnetic negative selection, after which naive cells were positively selected on CD45RA and the remaining negative fraction served as the memory subset. After blood collection by leukapheresis, PBMCs were isolated using Ficoll-Histopaque density gradient centrifugation and then cryopreserved in the vapor phase of liquid nitrogen. Analytical flow cytometry was used to check the purity and quantity of each magnetically sorted T cell population. Genomic DNA was isolated from every sorted fraction and measured by UV absorbance on a Nanodrop 2000c.

This receptor was taken from a woman in her 30s in good health. The chain joins TRBV7-3 to TRBJ1-2; a tentative D match to TRBD1 spans 5 bases. Sequencing was performed on memory CD4+ T cells sorted from blood. The cell subset or site label for this specimen denotes: CD45RA-negative fraction. The CDR3 loop reads CASSPTTGGIGGYTF. DNA sequence: TGTGCCAGCAGCCCAACAACGGGGGGTATCGGTGGCTACACCTTC.